This TCR beta chain was obtained from a study of identical twins. This clonotype was counted between two and nine times. What it recognizes is unknown. Unique molecular identifiers were present on cDNA, and template switching added a universal primer site. MiXCR, run by TCRdb on the 5' RACE reads, gives a single entry per CDR3 protein. The repertoire includes approximately 500,000 distinct CDR3 sequences, about 16% of them detected once, and 0.44% sits in the top ten. The CDR3 contains 17 residues. Trimming removed 0 bases from V and 6 bases from J, with 19 bases in between. Germline CDR1 is WSHSY and CDR2 is SAAADI. Donors were all healthy Caucasians. Whole-study results and caveats: Alpha sequences that were out-of-frame and twin-shared showed an excess of low generation probability. Models, which agreed with sharing between unrelated individuals, nonetheless underestimated the out-of-frame TCR alpha sharing seen in monozygotic twins.

The sample was also linked to a second study, of yellow fever vaccine responses in identical twins.

This sequence originates from a woman aged 18-29 years in good health. The source material was CD4+ T cells sorted from blood. The chain recombines TRBV10-2 with TRBJ2-3, with D maybe TRBD2 (5 bases). Here the CDR3 reads CASSESARWELGDTQYF. The CDR3 bases are TGCGCCAGCAGTGAGTCTGCGCGGTGGGAGTTGGGGGATACGCAGTATTTT.